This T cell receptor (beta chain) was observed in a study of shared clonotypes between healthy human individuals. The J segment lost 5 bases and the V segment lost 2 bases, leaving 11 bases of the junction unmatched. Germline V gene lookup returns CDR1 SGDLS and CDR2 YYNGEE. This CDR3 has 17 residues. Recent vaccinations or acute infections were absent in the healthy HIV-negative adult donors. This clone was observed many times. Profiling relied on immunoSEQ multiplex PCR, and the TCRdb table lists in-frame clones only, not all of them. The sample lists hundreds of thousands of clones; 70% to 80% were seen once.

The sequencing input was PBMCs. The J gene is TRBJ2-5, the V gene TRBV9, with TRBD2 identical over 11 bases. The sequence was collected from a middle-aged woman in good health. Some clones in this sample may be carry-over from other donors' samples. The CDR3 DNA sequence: TGTGCCAGCAGCGTGGTTGGACTAGCGGGTACGGGGGAGACCCAGTACTTC. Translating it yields CASSVVGLAGTGETQYF. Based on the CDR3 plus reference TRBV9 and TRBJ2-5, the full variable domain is DSGVTQTPKHLITATGQRVTLRCSPRSGDLSVYWYQQSLDQGLQFLIQYYNGEERAKGNILERFSAQQFPDLHSELNLSSLELGDSALYFCASSVVGLAGTGETQYFGPGTRLLVL.